This T cell receptor beta chain was sequenced during a study of cytomegalovirus exposure and HLA in healthy donors. In the case of this clone: Its antigen is still unknown.

Only in-frame clones appear in the TCRdb table, and some are missing; sequencing was by immunoSEQ multiplex PCR. The sample gives over 100,000 clones, 89% of which show up once; around 1.3% is in the top ten. V was pared by 1 base and J by 10 bases, with 16 bases between. This CDR3 is built from 15 residues. Germline values: CDR1 SEHNR, CDR2 FQNEAQ (reference sequence). Study results and caveats: It was about 150 TCR beta chains that were listed as cytomegalovirus-associated. In vitro assays verified that three CMV-associated chains recognized CMV antigens specifically.

Sequences were obtained from PBMCs. This TCR came from a woman between 18 and 29 years old in good health and CMV-seronegative. V gene TRBV7-9 combines with J gene TRBJ1-4; D is undetermined. The CDR3 coding sequence is TGTGCCAGCAGCTTAGGTGGTATCGGGAGTGGAAAACTGTTTTTT. Encoded protein: CASSLGGIGSGKLFF.